This T cell receptor (beta chain) is from a study of T-cell reconstitution after alpha-beta-depleted transplantation in children. CDR1 and CDR2 from the germline V gene are SGHRS and YFSETQ. V lost 5 bases to trimming and J lost 0 bases; unmatched junction nucleotides: 4. The CDR3 has 14 residues. A few counts support this clonotype. Molecular barcoding with unique molecular identifiers was used for the TCRbeta library. TCRdb called the PCR reads again in MiXCR, with one record for every CDR3 protein. The table records around 400,000 distinct CDR3 sequences, about 11% of them present only once. The specimen comprised PBMCs from the stem cell graft donor, sampled from the stem cell graft. J is TRBJ2-7 and V is TRBV5-1, with 8 nucleotides matching TRBD1. This TCR was recovered from a human donor who donated a stem cell graft to a child with acute myeloid leukemia. The CDR3 sequence is CASSRTGSSYEQYV. The DNA of the CDR3 is TGCGCCAGCAGTCGGACAGGGAGCTCCTACGAGCAGTACGTC.